A selection of T cell receptor beta chains follows, all from one sample in a study of blood T cells in healthy people across ages. MiXCR, run by TCRdb on the 5' RACE reads, gives a single entry per CDR3 protein. The table includes 850,000 to 1,300,000 distinct CDR3 sequences, around 45% detected once. The sequenced sample consisted of blood. All receptors come from a woman aged 55-69 years in good health. The CDR3 runs from the conserved cysteine through the conserved F or W. D genes are given only for firm matches. Only part of the rows carry a size: once, few, many, or a class if the clone is expanded.

CDR3 protein: CASSLMAHNEQYF
CDR3 DNA: TGTGCCAGCAGTTTAATGGCGCACAATGAGCAGTACTTC
V gene: TRBV28
clone size: few
J gene: TRBJ2-7
D gene: NA

CDR3 protein: CASSHPMGEGREQYF
CDR3 DNA: TGTGCCAGCAGCCACCCTATGGGGGAGGGTAGGGAGCAGTACTTC
V gene: TRBV7-2
clone size: few
J gene: TRBJ2-7
D gene: TRBD2

CDR3 protein: CASSQGLAGWEQYF
CDR3 DNA: TGTGCCAGTAGTCAGGGACTAGCGGGATGGGAGCAGTACTTC
V gene: TRBV19
clone size: NA
J gene: TRBJ2-7
D gene: TRBD2

CDR3 protein: CASTASGRARETQYF
CDR3 DNA: TGCGCCAGCACCGCCTCCGGGAGGGCCAGAGAGACCCAGTACTTC
V gene: TRBV5-1
clone size: NA
J gene: TRBJ2-5
D gene: TRBD2

CDR3 protein: CASSLGRNSPSTDTQYF
CDR3 DNA: TGTGCCAGCAGCTTGGGTAGGAACAGCCCTAGCACAGATACGCAGTATTTT
V gene: TRBV7-9
clone size: once
J gene: TRBJ2-3
D gene: NA

CDR3 protein: CASSLIRARDNEQFF
CDR3 DNA: TGCGCCAGCAGCTTGATCCGGGCGAGGGACAATGAGCAGTTCTTC
V gene: TRBV5-1
clone size: NA
J gene: TRBJ2-1
D gene: NA

CDR3 protein: CSVELWGLFNEQFF
CDR3 DNA: TGCAGCGTTGAACTGTGGGGCCTATTCAATGAGCAGTTCTTC
V gene: TRBV29-1
clone size: NA
J gene: TRBJ2-1
D gene: NA

CDR3 protein: CASPSQGKAFF
CDR3 DNA: TGTGCCAGCCCCTCGCAGGGGAAAGCTTTCTTT
V gene: TRBV6-1
clone size: NA
J gene: TRBJ1-1
D gene: NA

CDR3 protein: CASSLARLAVPRRDTQYF
CDR3 DNA: TGTGCCAGCAGTTTAGCGCGGCTAGCGGTCCCCCGAAGGGATACGCAGTATTTT
V gene: TRBV12-3/TRBV12-4
clone size: few
J gene: TRBJ2-3
D gene: TRBD2

CDR3 protein: CASRSSRSQETQYF
CDR3 DNA: TGTGCCAGCAGATCCTCACGTAGCCAAGAGACCCAGTACTTC
V gene: TRBV12-3/TRBV12-4
clone size: NA
J gene: TRBJ2-5
D gene: NA

CDR3 protein: CSARDRAANEQFF
CDR3 DNA: TGCAGTGCTAGAGATCGGGCAGCCAATGAGCAGTTCTTC
V gene: TRBV20-1
clone size: NA
J gene: TRBJ2-1
D gene: NA

CDR3 protein: CSADRNEQFF
CDR3 DNA: TGCAGTGCTGACAGGAATGAGCAGTTCTTC
V gene: TRBV20-1
clone size: many
J gene: TRBJ2-1
D gene: NA

CDR3 protein: CASSLVAGMTDTQYF
CDR3 DNA: TGTGCCAGCAGCTTAGTAGCGGGAATGACAGATACGCAGTATTTT
V gene: TRBV7-2
clone size: few
J gene: TRBJ2-3
D gene: TRBD2

CDR3 protein: CASSPANLGQNYGYTF
CDR3 DNA: TGTGCCAGCAGCCCCGCGAACCTGGGGCAGAACTATGGCTACACCTTC
V gene: TRBV3-1
clone size: NA
J gene: TRBJ1-2
D gene: NA

CDR3 protein: CSARSGSWEQYF
CDR3 DNA: TGCAGTGCTAGAAGCGGATCGTGGGAGCAGTACTTC
V gene: TRBV20-1
clone size: NA
J gene: TRBJ2-7
D gene: NA

CDR3 protein: CASSDYPSCEQYF
CDR3 DNA: TGTGCCAGCAGCGATTATCCTTCCTGCGAGCAGTACTTC
V gene: TRBV7-9
clone size: NA
J gene: TRBJ2-7
D gene: NA

CDR3 protein: CASSSGVGYEQYF
CDR3 DNA: TGTGCCAGCAGCTCCGGGGTGGGCTACGAGCAGTACTTC
V gene: TRBV7-7
clone size: NA
J gene: TRBJ2-7
D gene: NA

CDR3 protein: CASSQGTSGRNNEQFF
CDR3 DNA: TGTGCCAGCAGCCAAGGGACTAGCGGGAGGAACAATGAGCAGTTCTTC
V gene: TRBV3-1
clone size: NA
J gene: TRBJ2-1
D gene: TRBD2

CDR3 protein: CASSLDDGASSYEQYF
CDR3 DNA: TGTGCCAGCAGTCTAGATGACGGTGCTAGCTCCTACGAGCAGTACTTC
V gene: TRBV6-5
clone size: NA
J gene: TRBJ2-7
D gene: NA

CDR3 protein: CASSQEGVSGEMFF
CDR3 DNA: TGTGCCAGCAGCCAAGAGGGTGTCAGCGGGGAGATGTTTTTT
V gene: TRBV3-1
clone size: NA
J gene: TRBJ2-2
D gene: TRBD2

CDR3 protein: CASSSRTSLSEQYF
CDR3 DNA: TGTGCCAGCAGCTCCCGGACTAGTCTATCTGAGCAGTACTTC
V gene: TRBV7-9
clone size: NA
J gene: TRBJ2-7
D gene: TRBD2

CDR3 protein: CAILGTNSVGQYF
CDR3 DNA: TGTGCCATACTCGGGACGAACTCGGTCGGGCAGTACTTC
V gene: TRBV2
clone size: NA
J gene: TRBJ2-7
D gene: NA

CDR3 protein: CASSEFSKGAAYGYTF
CDR3 DNA: TGTGCCAGCAGTGAATTTTCTAAGGGGGCGGCTTATGGCTACACCTTC
V gene: TRBV2
clone size: once
J gene: TRBJ1-2
D gene: TRBD1

CDR3 protein: CASSLVGGLAGDTQYF
CDR3 DNA: TGTGCCAGCAGCTTAGTCGGGGGCCTAGCAGGAGATACGCAGTATTTT
V gene: TRBV7-8
clone size: NA
J gene: TRBJ2-3
D gene: NA

CDR3 protein: CASTSGQGPNAPLHF
CDR3 DNA: TGTGCCAGCACATCGGGACAGGGTCCAAATGCACCCCTCCACTTT
V gene: TRBV9
clone size: few
J gene: TRBJ1-6
D gene: TRBD1